The present T cell receptor beta chain was sequenced within a study of blood T cell repertoires in COVID-19. In the study overall: Acute and convalescent COVID-19 specimens originated in the United States, Italy and Spain. T cells, B-cell-depleted T cells, or PBMCs supplied cDNA or gDNA.

This clone was seen a handful of times. Germline lookup yields CDR1 SGHVS and CDR2 FQNEAQ. Trimming cost V 3 bases and J 5 bases; bases outside gene matches: 13. This CDR3 is 19 amino acids long. Original methodology: How many nucleated cells were present was estimated from reference gene primer amplification. TCRdb's copy holds only in-frame clones and misses some; the assay was immunoSEQ multiplex PCR. V and J calls and clone size are as listed in that table; D and trimming were resolved from the DNA. The sample includes under 70,000 clones, over 80% of them seen just once. V usage is TRBV7-8 and J usage is TRBJ1-6, with 10 nucleotides matching TRBD1. Source material: peripheral blood. The sequence derives from a woman between 55 and 75 years old with active or convalescent COVID-19. The CDR3, as DNA: TGTGCCAGCAGCTTTAGAGTTCCGGGACAGGGGAAAGATAATTCACCCCTCCACTTT. This sequence encodes CASSFRVPGQGKDNSPLHF. The full variable domain, its missing parts supplied by reference TRBV7-8 and TRBJ1-6, is GAGVSQSPRYKVAKRGQDVALRCDPISGHVSLFWYQQALGQGPEFLTYFQNEAQLDKSGLPSDRFFAERPEGSVSTLKIQRTQQEDSAVYLCASSFRVPGQGKDNSPLHFGNGTRLTVT.